Described below is a single T cell receptor beta chain sequence and its context. The record originates from a study of blood T cell repertoires in COVID-19. Study-wide context: The cDNA or gDNA used as material had been derived from T cells, B-cell-depleted T cells, or PBMCs.

Germline CDR1 is ENHRY and CDR2 is SYGVKD. The CDR3 totals 14 residues. The trim removed 9 bases at V and 6 bases at J, leaving 10 bases unmatched. Original processing methods: Nucleated cell counts were estimated from reference gene primer amplification. Assay: immunoSEQ multiplex PCR; the TCRdb copy retains only in-frame clones and omits some. V, J and clone size are those of that table, while D and trimming were read from the DNA. This repertoire shows some 230,000 clones, roughly four fifths found once; its top ten account for 7.4%. Sample: peripheral blood. The gene calls are TRBV10-3 and TRBJ2-2, with 7 positions matching TRBD2. The clonotype originates from a woman aged 45-65 years with acute or convalescent COVID-19. CDR3 loop: CAISGTGQAGELFF. As DNA, the CDR3 is TGTGCCATAAGCGGGACGGGGCAGGCCGGGGAGCTGTTTTTT.